The 18 T cell receptor beta chains below all came from one sample that was sequenced in a study of T-cell memory formation after mild COVID-19. Via MiXCR, TCRdb re-called the 5' RACE reads, giving one row per CDR3 protein. Of 200,000 to 250,000 distinct CDR3 sequences in the sample, over 8.5% are singletons; the top ten hold around 23%. Material for sequencing was PBMCs or a T cell subset sorted from them (not recorded which). These receptors were obtained from a man between 18 and 35 years old who had mild COVID-19 (a few samples of this study predate the infection). Cell type and time point are not known.

This clonotype turned up a few times. The chain's CDR3 is CASSQDERKETQYF. The CDR3, as DNA: TGCGCCAGCAGCCAAGATGAGCGGAAAGAGACCCAGTACTTC. The rearrangement uses TRBV4-1 and TRBJ2-5; the D gene is possibly TRBD2 (5 bases). The CDR3 extends over 14 amino acids. V dropped 0 bases and J dropped 3 bases, with 8 bases sitting between them. CDR1 MGHRA and CDR2 YSYEKL come from the germline V gene.

The J gene is TRBJ2-2, the V gene TRBV5-1, with D perhaps matching TRBD1 (5 bases). Trimming removed 0 bases at V and 0 bases at J, with 6 bases between. CDR3 length: 15 residues. Germline V gene sequence: CDR1 SGHRS, CDR2 YFSETQ. CDR3 amino acids: CASSLEGSNTGELFF. The CDR3 nucleotides read TGCGCCAGCAGCTTGGAGGGGTCGAACACCGGGGAGCTGTTTTTT.

V usage is TRBV9 and J usage is TRBJ2-1, with TRBD2 matching 8 bases. Germline V gene lookup returns CDR1 SGDLS and CDR2 YYNGEE. The CDR3 spans 14 residues. After removal of 0 bases from V and 10 bases from J, the junction contained 6 bases not matched to a gene. DNA of the CDR3: TGTGCCAGCAGCGTAGGTTCGTCGGGAGGGGAGCAGTTCTTC. Residues: CASSVGSSGGEQFF. Looking up the rest from reference TRBV9 and TRBJ2-1 gives the full variable domain: DSGVTQTPKHLITATGQRVTLRCSPRSGDLSVYWYQQSLDQGLQFLIQYYNGEERAKGNILERFSAQQFPDLHSELNLSSLELGDSALYFCASSVGSSGGEQFFGPGTRLTVL.

The chain combines TRBV12-3 or TRBV12-4 with TRBJ1-1; unclear D gene. The length of the CDR3 is 12 residues. The V end was cut by 3 bases, the J end by 5 bases, with 7 bases between. The CDR3 here is CASSLRRTEAFF. The DNA of the CDR3 is TGTGCCAGCAGTTTGAGAAGGACTGAAGCTTTCTTT.

In its sample, this clonotype was seen many times. The rearrangement uses TRBV7-9 and TRBJ1-2; possibly TRBD1 for D (6 bases). V shed 1 base and J shed 8 bases, with 14 bases lying between them. The V gene's germline CDR1 is SEHNR and CDR2 FQNEAQ (reference sequence). The CDR3 has 14 residues. Here the CDR3 DNA reads TGTGCCAGCAGCTTAGTGGTACAGGGTGAAGGCTACACCTTC. Translating gives CASSLVVQGEGYTF.

This rearrangement joins TRBV3-1 to TRBJ1-6; D call uncertain. The CDR3 consists of 14 residues. Trimming removed 1 base at V and 8 bases at J, with 9 bases between. Germline V lookup: CDR1 LGHDT, CDR2 YNNKEL (reference sequence). CDR3 bases: TGTGCCAGCAGCCAAGCCAATACAGATTCACCCCTCCACTTT. Its translation is CASSQANTDSPLHF.

The rearrangement uses TRBV12-3 or TRBV12-4 and TRBJ2-3; 9 bases fit TRBD2. The CDR3 runs 14 residues. V lost 3 bases and J lost 5; bases outside the gene matches: 3. The CDR3 sequence: CASSLAGGQDTQYF. CDR3 DNA sequence: TGTGCCAGCAGTTTGGCGGGGGGGCAAGATACGCAGTATTTT.

This clonotype has just a few counts. The junction differs from germline at one of its ends, possibly a read error. The rearrangement joins TRBV7-3 to TRBJ2-2; possible D gene TRBD2, 5 bases. There are 16 residues in the CDR3. CDR1 SGHTA and CDR2 FQGTGA come from the germline V gene. This CDR3 reads CDSSLTSGFNTGELFF. CDR3 DNA: TGTGACAGCAGCTTAACGTCGGGGTTTAACACCGGGGAGCTGTTTTTT.

The gene calls are TRBV25-1 and TRBJ2-3; D gene unclear. Per germline, CDR1 MGHDK and CDR2 SYGVNS. This CDR3 contains 14 residues. V was trimmed by 8 bases and J by 6 bases, leaving 18 bases between them. CDR3 sequence reads: CASQARVFIDTQYF. CDR3 nucleotide sequence: TGTGCCAGCCAAGCAAGGGTTTTCATTGATACGCAGTATTTT.

The chain combines TRBV11-3 with TRBJ1-1; 7 bases are shared with TRBD1. The CDR3 runs to 13 residues. Germline V gene data show CDR1 as SGHNT and CDR2 as YENEEA. Germline trimming cut 10 bases from V and 1 base from J; bases unmatched to any gene: 6. The CDR3 DNA is TGTGCCAAGCGACAGGGACAGAACACTGAAGCTTTCTTT. As protein: CAKRQGQNTEAFF.

The rearrangement links TRBV18 to TRBJ2-5; D is perhaps TRBD1 (6 bases). Trimming pared 1 base from V and 5 bases from J, leaving 14 bases between. The CDR3 consists of 15 residues. Germline-derived CDR1 and CDR2 are KGHSH and LQKENI. The CDR3 loop reads CASSPRAPQGETQYF. Written as DNA, the CDR3 is TGTGCCAGCTCACCACGGGCCCCGCAGGGGGAGACCCAGTACTTC.

This clonotype was counted only a few times. J is TRBJ1-5 and V is TRBV6-1; D unclear. V shed 3 bases and J shed 3 bases, with 3 bases lying between them. Germline CDR1 is MNHNS and CDR2 is SASEGT. This CDR3 is built from 12 residues. DNA for the CDR3: TGTGCCAGCAGTGACCTCAATCAGCCCCAGCATTTT. It specifies CASSDLNQPQHF.

The sample holds a few counts of this clonotype. This sequence joins TRBV5-1 and TRBJ1-2; 8 bases map to TRBD1. The CDR3 consists of 17 residues. Germline-derived CDR1 and CDR2 are SGHRS and YFSETQ. Losses at the gene ends were 4 bases for V and 3 bases for J; bases not matched to a gene: 14. CDR3 bases: TGCGCCAGCAGCCAGACAGGGGACCTGAACCTCGACTATGGCTACACCTTC. It yields the protein CASSQTGDLNLDYGYTF.

The chain joins TRBV11-2 to TRBJ2-1; D possibly uses TRBD1 or TRBD2 (5 bases each). CDR3 length: 15 amino acids. V gave up 4 bases and J gave up 4 bases, with 14 bases separating them. Germline values: CDR1 SGHAT, CDR2 FQNNGV. In nucleotides, the CDR3 is TGTGCCAGCAGCTCGGGGCCAGGGATGTACAATGAGCAGTTCTTC. It is translated as CASSSGPGMYNEQFF.

The CDR3 bases are TGTGCCAGCCAGATAACCAACACCGGGGAGCTGTTTTTT. Amino acids: CASQITNTGELFF. This chain joins TRBV5-4 and TRBJ2-2, with D unclear. The CDR3 covers 13 residues. In germline, CDR1 is SGHNT, CDR2 YYREEE (reference sequence). Trimming shortened V by 7 bases and J by 2 bases, and 9 bases separated the two germline ends.

The chain carries TRBV2 and TRBJ2-7; 7 bases are shared with TRBD1. Trimming removed 5 bases from V and 2 bases from J; junction bases left unmatched: 3. Germline lookup yields CDR1 SNHLY and CDR2 FYNNEI. The CDR3 loop spans 13 amino acids. The CDR3 protein is CASSRDSTYEQYV. The CDR3 region has the DNA TGTGCCAGCAGTCGGGACAGTACCTACGAGCAGTACGTC.

This clonotype was counted only a few times. CDR3 protein: CASSTPGQPYEQYF. In DNA form, the CDR3 reads TGTGCCAGCAGTACCCCGGGACAGCCCTACGAGCAGTACTTC. The chain links TRBV6-6 to TRBJ2-7, with TRBD1 identical over 7 bases. This CDR3 has 14 amino acids. The V segment lost 5 bases and the J segment 2 bases; nucleotides outside the gene matches: 6. Germline V lookup: CDR1 MNHNY, CDR2 SVGAGI (reference sequence).

The V call is TRBV20-1, the J call TRBJ2-6, with D uncertain. The germline V gene encodes CDR1 DFQATT and CDR2 SNEGSKA (reference sequence). V was shortened by 4 bases and J by 1 base, with 5 bases between the two germline ends. CDR3 size: 13 residues. Here the CDR3 DNA reads TGCAGTGCTATGGGGTCTGGGGCCAACGTCCTGACTTTC. Translation gives CSAMGSGANVLTF.